A single sample is the source of the 12 T cell receptor beta chains below, sequenced in a study of T cells in Graves' hyperthyroidism and ophthalmopathy. The TCR beta CDR3 regions underwent amplification using RNA transcripts as the source. The TCR CDR3 was amplified in a first-round RT-PCR using the HTBI primer set. TCRdb reprocessed the multiplex PCR reads via MiXCR and lists one record per CDR3 protein. The table lists around 420,000 distinct CDR3 sequences, roughly 15% of them singletons. The sequenced material came from blood. All receptors derive from a woman aged 18-35 years with Graves' hyperthyroidism.

The chain employs TRBV5-6 and TRBJ2-7; 7 nucleotides line up with TRBD1. The V segment lost 1 base and the J segment 7 bases; nucleotides outside the gene matches: 5. This CDR3 contains 13 residues. Germline-derived CDR1 and CDR2 are SGHDT and YYEEEE. The CDR3, as DNA: TGTGCCAGCAGCTTGATGACAGGGAAAGAGCAGTACTTC. Translating gives CASSLMTGKEQYF.

At least ten counts were recorded for this clonotype. V gene TRBV20-1 combines with J gene TRBJ2-3; TRBD2 agrees at 11 bases. CDR1 DFQATT and CDR2 SNEGSKA come from the germline V gene (reference sequence). The junction had 4 bases not matched to a gene; V was cut back by 1 base and J by 4 bases. The length of the CDR3 is 15 residues. For the CDR3, the DNA is TGCAGTGCTAGAGTAGCGGGAGGGCCTCCAGATACGCAGTATTTT. It encodes CSARVAGGPPDTQYF.

This clonotype was observed at least ten times. The rearrangement joins TRBV6-6 to TRBJ1-1; D gene ambiguous. Germline V gives CDR1 MNHNY, CDR2 SVGAGI (reference sequence). The V and J ends lost 2 bases and 0 bases respectively, with 7 bases between them. The CDR3 spans 14 residues. CDR3 sequence: CASSYREMNTEAFF. CDR3 coding DNA: TGTGCCAGCAGTTACAGGGAGATGAACACTGAAGCTTTCTTT.

The chain employs TRBV12-3 or TRBV12-4 and TRBJ2-7; D may match TRBD1 or TRBD2 (6 bases each). Trimming removed 6 bases at V and 3 bases at J, with 21 bases between. The CDR3 sequence is 16 residues long. CDR3 DNA sequence: TGTGCCAGCAGCGGGGGCCCCCTGGCTAACCGCTACGAGCAGTACTTC. This sequence encodes CASSGGPLANRYEQYF.

In its sample, this clonotype was seen many times. The chain uses TRBV7-2 and TRBJ2-5, with D perhaps matching TRBD2 (6 bases). CDR3 size: 12 residues. Trimming left V 5 bases short and J 10 bases short, with 14 bases between. Germline CDR1 is SGHTA and CDR2 is FQGNSA. CDR3 nucleotide sequence: TGTGCCAGCAGCAGGGCGTCGGGGGACCAGTACTTC. This encodes CASSRASGDQYF.

The chain combines TRBV4-2 with TRBJ1-2; D is perhaps TRBD1 (5 bases). CDR1 LGHNA and CDR2 YNFKEQ come from the germline V gene. The CDR3 has 15 residues. V gave up 1 base and J gave up 8 bases, with 17 bases separating them. CDR3 sequence (DNA): TGTGCCAGCAGCCAAGCCGGCAGGGAGGATGGCGGCTACACCTTC. The encoded protein is CASSQAGREDGGYTF.

The table lists this clonotype with many counts. The rearrangement uses TRBV2 and TRBJ1-2, with a possible D match to TRBD1 (5 bases). This CDR3 is built from 13 residues. The ends were cut back, 6 bases at V and 5 bases at J, with 13 bases in the middle. CDR1 is SNHLY, CDR2 FYNNEI, per germline. The DNA of the CDR3 is TGTGCCAGCAGCGAGGGACCTATTTATGGCTACACCTTC. Protein sequence: CASSEGPIYGYTF.

The chain uses TRBV20-1 and TRBJ2-6; D is undetermined. Trimming took off 7 bases at V and 1 base at J, with 2 bases between the two ends. The CDR3 loop spans 11 amino acids. The germline V gene encodes CDR1 DFQATT and CDR2 SNEGSKA (reference sequence). The DNA for the CDR3 is TGCAGTGGATCTGGGGCCAACGTCCTGACTTTC. Translated, it gives CSGSGANVLTF.

This clonotype has just a few counts. The gene calls are TRBV5-1 and TRBJ2-7; 12 nucleotides line up with TRBD2. The CDR3 runs to 19 residues. The junction had 17 bases not matched to a gene; V was cut back by 6 bases and J by 1 base. Germline values: CDR1 SGHRS, CDR2 YFSETQ. This chain's CDR3 is CASNKGLAGRLELSYEQYF. CDR3 bases: TGCGCCAGCAACAAAGGACTAGCGGGGAGACTTGAATTATCCTACGAGCAGTACTTC.

This clonotype was seen at least ten times. This chain joins TRBV5-1 and TRBJ2-1; D perhaps matches TRBD2 (6 bases). Germline values: CDR1 SGHRS, CDR2 YFSETQ. The CDR3 loop spans 14 amino acids. V was shortened by 6 bases and J by 9 bases, with 19 bases between the two germline ends. This chain's CDR3 is CASNSGGNGGEQFF. CDR3 nucleotides: TGCGCCAGCAATTCTGGCGGAAACGGGGGTGAGCAGTTCTTC. Full variable domain (outside the CDR3, taken from reference TRBV5-1 and TRBJ2-1): KAGVTQTPRYLIKTRGQQVTLSCSPISGHRSVSWYQQTPGQGLQFLFEYFSETQRNKGNFPGRFSGRQFSNSRSEMNVSTLELGDSALYLCASNSGGNGGEQFFGPGTRLTVL.

This clonotype was observed many times. V and J are TRBV5-1 and TRBJ2-1, with TRBD2 matching 9 bases. The germline V gene encodes CDR1 SGHRS and CDR2 YFSETQ. The CDR3 totals 18 residues. The trim removed 4 bases at V and 0 bases at J, leaving 11 bases unmatched. This CDR3 is CASSAGLAGTSSYNEQFF. The CDR3, as DNA: TGCGCCAGCAGCGCCGGGCTAGCGGGGACCAGCTCCTACAATGAGCAGTTCTTC. Full variable domain (missing parts from reference TRBV5-1 and TRBJ2-1): KAGVTQTPRYLIKTRGQQVTLSCSPISGHRSVSWYQQTPGQGLQFLFEYFSETQRNKGNFPGRFSGRQFSNSRSEMNVSTLELGDSALYLCASSAGLAGTSSYNEQFFGPGTRLTVL.

As to this clonotype: One end of the junction does not line up with germline, which may come from a read error. The chain recombines TRBV6-2 or TRBV6-3 with TRBJ2-1; possible D gene TRBD2, 6 bases. Germline V gene lookup returns CDR1 MNHEY and CDR2 SVGEGT. The CDR3 contains 15 residues. CDR3 protein: CASSYGAGKMNEQSF. The CDR3 nucleotides are TGTGCCAGCAGTTACGGGGCGGGAAAGATGAATGAGCAGTCCTTC.